This T cell receptor beta chain emerged from a study of blood T cell repertoires in COVID-19. Study context: Sources were T cells, B-cell-depleted T cells, or PBMCs; the material itself was cDNA or gDNA.

The table came from immunoSEQ multiplex PCR; TCRdb's copy has only in-frame clones and leaves some out. The sample has a few hundred thousand clones, 80% to 85% seen once. Germline trimming cut 10 bases from V and 8 bases from J; bases unmatched to any gene: 7. The length of the CDR3 is 13 residues. Germline V gene sequence: CDR1 KGHSH, CDR2 LQKENI. Cohorts were assigned according to the clinical history that participants reported. Recovery among Cohort 3 donors was established by two negative PCRs, clearance, or symptom resolution. Source material: PBMCs or T cells enriched from blood (not recorded which). The clonotype was recovered from a man aged 45 to 65 who had recovered from COVID-19. The chain combines TRBV18 with TRBJ2-1; TRBD2 matches at 11 bases. CDR3 coding DNA: TGTGCCACCCGGTTAGCGGGAGGGGATGAGCAGTTCTTC. It is translated as CATRLAGGDEQFF. Full variable domain (rest looked up from reference TRBV18 and TRBJ2-1): NAGVMQNPRHLVRRRGQEARLRCSPMKGHSHVYWYRQLPEEGLKFMVYLQKENIIDESGMPKERFSAEFPKEGPSILRIQQVVRGDSAAYFCATRLAGGDEQFFGPGTRLTVL.